The clone carrying this TCR beta chain was counted ten times or more. Its specificity is unknown. This sample is part of a study of regulatory T cells in long-lasting Graves disease. Study observations and caveats: Newly diagnosed disease favored TRBV20-1 and TRBJ2-1 over persistent disease. A greater number of public clonotypes (more than 2,500) was shared by persistent patients than by new patients (about 990). Having only a small sample size may have limited accuracy.

Noted time point: persistent/refractory GD, antithyroid drugs over 5 years with positive TRAb. With RNA extracted from PBMCs as input, the TCR library was made. In each case, Graves' disease was diagnosed per American Thyroid Association guidelines. The CDR3 runs to 12 residues. V gave up 5 bases and J gave up 3 bases, with 10 bases separating them. Germline CDR1 and CDR2: SQVTM and ANQGSEA. Library construction for TCR beta used iRepertoire HTBI primers and Arm-PCR of CDR3 regions. In TCRdb, the multiplex PCR reads were re-called with MiXCR into one record per CDR3 protein. The sample includes around 460,000 distinct CDR3 sequences, roughly 22% seen only once; the top ten take roughly 13%.

This clonotype originated in a female donor with Graves disease. Here the sequenced sample was peripheral blood mononuclear cells (PBMCs), taken when the disease was refractory, from a patient treated with antithyroid drugs. This chain links TRBV29-1 with TRBJ1-2; a possible D gene is TRBD1 (5 bases). In nucleotides, the CDR3 is TGCAGCGTTTTGGCAGGGCACTATGGCTACACCTTC. It codes for CSVLAGHYGYTF.